Below, one T cell receptor (beta chain) is given with its context. These data originate in a study of T cell changes during pregnancy in multiple sclerosis. Trimming took 5 bases from V and 4 from J, leaving 14 bases between them. CDR1 GTSNPN and CDR2 SVGIG come from the germline V gene (reference sequence). CDR3 length: 13 amino acids. The data were produced by immunoSEQ multiplex PCR, yet TCRdb's version contains in-frame clones alone and is incomplete. The table shows 40,000 or so clones, with around nine tenths occurring only once. This material consisted of CD8+ T cells from peripheral blood mononuclear cells, taken in the first trimester of pregnancy. This clonotype was obtained from a female donor with multiple sclerosis, enrolled in a pregnancy study. V and J are TRBV30 and TRBJ1-2; D perhaps matches TRBD1 (5 bases). CDR3 in amino acids: CAWSPTGCYGYTF. The CDR3 DNA follows: TGTGCCTGGTCCCCCACAGGCTGCTATGGCTACACCTTC.